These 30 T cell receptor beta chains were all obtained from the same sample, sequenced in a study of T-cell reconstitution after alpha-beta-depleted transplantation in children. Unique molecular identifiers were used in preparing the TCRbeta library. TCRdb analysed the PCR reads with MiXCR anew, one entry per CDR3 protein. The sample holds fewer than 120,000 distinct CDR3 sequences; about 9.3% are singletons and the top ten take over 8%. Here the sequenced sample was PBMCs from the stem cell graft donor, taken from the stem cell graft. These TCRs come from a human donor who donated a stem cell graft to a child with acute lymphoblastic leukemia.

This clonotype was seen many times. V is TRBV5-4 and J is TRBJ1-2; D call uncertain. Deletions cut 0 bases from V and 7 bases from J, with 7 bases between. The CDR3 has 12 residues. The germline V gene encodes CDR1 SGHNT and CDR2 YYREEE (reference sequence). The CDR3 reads CASSLDSFGYTF. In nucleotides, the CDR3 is TGTGCCAGCAGCTTGGATAGTTTTGGCTACACCTTC.

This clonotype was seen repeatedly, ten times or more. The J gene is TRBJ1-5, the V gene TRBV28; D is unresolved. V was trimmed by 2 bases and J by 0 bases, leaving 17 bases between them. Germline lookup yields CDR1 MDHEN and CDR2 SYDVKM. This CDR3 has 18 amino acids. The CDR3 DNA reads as TGTGCCAGCAGTTTAGATGGGCGAATCCGATATAGCAATCAGCCCCAGCATTTT. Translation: CASSLDGRIRYSNQPQHF.

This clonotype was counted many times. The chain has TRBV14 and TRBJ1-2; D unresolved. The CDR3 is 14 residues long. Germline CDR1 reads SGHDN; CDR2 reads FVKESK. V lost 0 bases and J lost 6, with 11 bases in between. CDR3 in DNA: TGTGCCAGCAGCCAAGATCGGCTCGTCCATGGCTACACCTTC. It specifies CASSQDRLVHGYTF.

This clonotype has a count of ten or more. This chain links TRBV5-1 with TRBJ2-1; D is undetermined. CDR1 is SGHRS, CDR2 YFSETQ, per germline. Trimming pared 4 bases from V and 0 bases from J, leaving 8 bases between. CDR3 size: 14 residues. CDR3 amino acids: CASSPTLSYNEQFF. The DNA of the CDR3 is TGCGCCAGCAGCCCTACACTCTCCTACAATGAGCAGTTCTTC.

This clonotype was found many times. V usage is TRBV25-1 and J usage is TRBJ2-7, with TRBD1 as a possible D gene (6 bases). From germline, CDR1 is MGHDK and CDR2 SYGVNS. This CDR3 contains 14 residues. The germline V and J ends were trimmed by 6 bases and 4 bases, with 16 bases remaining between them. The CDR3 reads CASRPGASTYEQYF. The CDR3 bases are TGTGCCAGCAGACCAGGGGCCTCGACTTACGAGCAGTACTTC.

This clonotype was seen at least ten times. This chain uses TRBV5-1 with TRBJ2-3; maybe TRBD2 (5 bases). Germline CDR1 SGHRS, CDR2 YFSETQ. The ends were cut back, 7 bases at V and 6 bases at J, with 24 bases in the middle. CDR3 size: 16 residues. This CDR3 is CASLLSPRRLSDTQYF. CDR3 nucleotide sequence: TGCGCCAGCCTCCTTTCCCCTCGGAGGTTGTCGGATACGCAGTATTTT.

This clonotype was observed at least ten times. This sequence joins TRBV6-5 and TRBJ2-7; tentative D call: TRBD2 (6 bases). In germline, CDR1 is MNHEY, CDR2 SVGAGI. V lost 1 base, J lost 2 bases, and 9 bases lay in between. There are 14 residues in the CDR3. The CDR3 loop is CASSYWAGPYEQYF. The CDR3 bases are TGTGCCAGCAGTTACTGGGCGGGACCCTACGAGCAGTACTTC.

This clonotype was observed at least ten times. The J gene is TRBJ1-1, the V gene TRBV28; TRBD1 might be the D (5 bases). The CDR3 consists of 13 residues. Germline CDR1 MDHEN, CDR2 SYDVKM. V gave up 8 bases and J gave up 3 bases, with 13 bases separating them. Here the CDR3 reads CASLGVPDTEAFF. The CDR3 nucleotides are TGTGCCAGCTTAGGGGTCCCGGACACTGAAGCTTTCTTT.

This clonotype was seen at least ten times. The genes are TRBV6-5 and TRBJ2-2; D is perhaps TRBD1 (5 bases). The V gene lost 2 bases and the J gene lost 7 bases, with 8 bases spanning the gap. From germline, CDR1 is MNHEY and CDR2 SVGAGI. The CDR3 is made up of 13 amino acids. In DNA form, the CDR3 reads TGTGCCAGCAGTTACCGGACAAGCGGGGAGCTGTTTTTT. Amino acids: CASSYRTSGELFF.

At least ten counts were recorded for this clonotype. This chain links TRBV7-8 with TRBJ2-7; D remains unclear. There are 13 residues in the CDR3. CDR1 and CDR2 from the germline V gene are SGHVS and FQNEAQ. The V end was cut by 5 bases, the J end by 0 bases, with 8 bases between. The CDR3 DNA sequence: TGTGCCAGCAGCCCCGTCTTCTCCTACGAGCAGTACTTC. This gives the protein CASSPVFSYEQYF.

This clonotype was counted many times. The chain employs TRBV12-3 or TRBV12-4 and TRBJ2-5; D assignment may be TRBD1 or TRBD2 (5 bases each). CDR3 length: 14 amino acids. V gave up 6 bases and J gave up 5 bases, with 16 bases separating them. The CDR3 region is CASSRSEGFETQYF. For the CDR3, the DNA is TGTGCCAGCAGCCGCTCAGAGGGGTTCGAGACCCAGTACTTC.

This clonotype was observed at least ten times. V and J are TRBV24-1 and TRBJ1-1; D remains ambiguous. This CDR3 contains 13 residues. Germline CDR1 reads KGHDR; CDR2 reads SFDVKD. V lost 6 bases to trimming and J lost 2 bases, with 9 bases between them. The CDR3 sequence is CATSHGTNTEAFF. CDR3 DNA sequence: TGTGCCACCAGTCACGGAACCAACACTGAAGCTTTCTTT.

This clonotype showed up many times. Here the CDR3 reads CASRSTTNEKLFF. CDR3 sequence (DNA): TGTGCCAGCAGGAGTACAACTAATGAAAAACTGTTTTTT. The V and J genes are TRBV12-3 or TRBV12-4 and TRBJ1-4; D remains ambiguous. V shed 6 bases and J shed 0 bases, with 5 bases lying between them. The CDR3 spans 13 residues.

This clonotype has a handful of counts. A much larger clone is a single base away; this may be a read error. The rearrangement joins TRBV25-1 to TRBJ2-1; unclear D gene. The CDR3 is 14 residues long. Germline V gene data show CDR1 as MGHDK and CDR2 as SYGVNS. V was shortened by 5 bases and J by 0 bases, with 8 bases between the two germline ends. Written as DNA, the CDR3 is TGTGCCAGCAGTTTAAGGAACTCCTACAATGAGCAGTTCTTC. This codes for CASSLRNSYNEQFF.

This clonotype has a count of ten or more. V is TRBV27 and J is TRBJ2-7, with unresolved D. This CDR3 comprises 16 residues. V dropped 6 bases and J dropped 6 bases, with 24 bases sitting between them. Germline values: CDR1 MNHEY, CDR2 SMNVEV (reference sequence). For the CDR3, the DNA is TGTGCCAGCAGCCCCTTAACTTTGATGAATTTTGGCGAGCAGTACTTC. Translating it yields CASSPLTLMNFGEQYF.

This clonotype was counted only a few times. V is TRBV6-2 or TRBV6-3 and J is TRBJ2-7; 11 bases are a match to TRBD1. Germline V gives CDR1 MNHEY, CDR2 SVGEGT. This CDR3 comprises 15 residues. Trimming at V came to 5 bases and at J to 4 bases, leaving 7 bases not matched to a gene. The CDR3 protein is CASSRPGTGGYEQYF. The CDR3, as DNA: TGTGCCAGCAGTCGTCCCGGGACAGGGGGTTACGAGCAGTACTTC.

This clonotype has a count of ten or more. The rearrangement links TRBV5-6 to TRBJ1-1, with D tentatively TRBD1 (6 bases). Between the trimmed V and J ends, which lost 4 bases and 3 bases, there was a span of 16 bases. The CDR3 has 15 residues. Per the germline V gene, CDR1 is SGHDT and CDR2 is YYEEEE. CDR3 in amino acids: CASSLGLRGDTEAFF. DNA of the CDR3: TGTGCCAGCAGCCTTGGCCTCAGGGGCGACACTGAAGCTTTCTTT.

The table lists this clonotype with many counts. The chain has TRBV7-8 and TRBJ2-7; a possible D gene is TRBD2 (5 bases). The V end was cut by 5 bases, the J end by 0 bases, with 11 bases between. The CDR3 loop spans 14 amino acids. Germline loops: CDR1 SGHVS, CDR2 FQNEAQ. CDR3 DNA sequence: TGTGCCAGCAGCCTTTTTACTAGCTCCTACGAGCAGTACTTC. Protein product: CASSLFTSSYEQYF.

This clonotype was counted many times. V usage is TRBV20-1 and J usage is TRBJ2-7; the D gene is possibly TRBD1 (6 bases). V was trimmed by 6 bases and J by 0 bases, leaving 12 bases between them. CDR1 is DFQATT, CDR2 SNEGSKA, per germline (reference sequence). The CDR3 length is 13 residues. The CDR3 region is CSAGTRFSYEQYF. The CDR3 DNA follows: TGCAGTGCGGGGACACGGTTCTCCTACGAGCAGTACTTC.

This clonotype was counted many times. CDR3: CAISESVGVGKGPEAFF. The CDR3, as DNA: TGTGCCATCAGTGAGTCGGTCGGTGTTGGGAAAGGGCCTGAAGCTTTCTTT. The chain employs TRBV10-3 and TRBJ1-1; the D is unclear. V shed 0 bases and J shed 6 bases, with 20 bases lying between them. The CDR3 length is 17 residues. CDR1 is ENHRY, CDR2 SYGVKD, per germline.

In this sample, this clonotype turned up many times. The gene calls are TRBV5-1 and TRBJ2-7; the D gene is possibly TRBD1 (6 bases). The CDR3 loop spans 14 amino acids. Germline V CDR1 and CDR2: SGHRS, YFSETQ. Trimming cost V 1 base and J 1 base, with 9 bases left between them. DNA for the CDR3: TGCGCCAGCAGCTTGCAAGGGACATCCTACGAGCAGTACTTC. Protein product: CASSLQGTSYEQYF.

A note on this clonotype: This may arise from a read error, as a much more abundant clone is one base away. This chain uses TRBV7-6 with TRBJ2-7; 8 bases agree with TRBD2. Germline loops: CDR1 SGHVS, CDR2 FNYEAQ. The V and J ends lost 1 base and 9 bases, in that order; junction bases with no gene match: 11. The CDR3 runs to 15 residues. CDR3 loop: CASSLEGLAGSAQYF. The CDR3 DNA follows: TGTGCCAGCAGCTTAGAGGGATTAGCGGGATCCGCGCAGTACTTC.

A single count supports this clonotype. The CDR3 DNA is TGCGCCAGCAGCCAAGTCACAACAGGGACAGATACGCAGTATTTT. Its translation is CASSQVTTGTDTQYF. This chain joins TRBV4-1 and TRBJ2-3; possible D gene TRBD1, 6 bases. The CDR3 runs 15 residues. The germline V gene has CDR1 MGHRA and CDR2 YSYEKL. V was pared by 1 base and J by 3 bases, with 11 bases between.

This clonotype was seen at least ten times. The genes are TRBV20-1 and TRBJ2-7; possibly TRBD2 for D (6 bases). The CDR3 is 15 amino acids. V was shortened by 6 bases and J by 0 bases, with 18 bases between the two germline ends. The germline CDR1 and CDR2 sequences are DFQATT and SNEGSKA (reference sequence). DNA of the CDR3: TGCAGTGCCGACTGGACTATCAAAAGCTCCTACGAGCAGTACTTC. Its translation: CSADWTIKSSYEQYF.

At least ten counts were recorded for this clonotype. DNA for the CDR3: TGCGCCAGCAGCTTGGCTTCGGGGGCCAGCTCCTACGAGCAGTACTTC. Protein product: CASSLASGASSYEQYF. V is TRBV5-1 and J is TRBJ2-7, with D perhaps assigned TRBD1 or TRBD2 (6 bases each). V was cut by 0 bases and J by 0 bases, with 13 bases left in between. There are 16 residues in the CDR3. Germline CDR1 reads SGHRS; CDR2 reads YFSETQ.

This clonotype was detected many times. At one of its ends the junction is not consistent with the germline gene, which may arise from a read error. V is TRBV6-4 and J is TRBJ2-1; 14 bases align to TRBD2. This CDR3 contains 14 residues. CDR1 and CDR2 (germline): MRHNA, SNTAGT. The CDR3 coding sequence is TGCGCCAGCAGCGGACTAGCGGGGGGCAATGAGCAGTTCTTC. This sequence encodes CASSGLAGGNEQFF.

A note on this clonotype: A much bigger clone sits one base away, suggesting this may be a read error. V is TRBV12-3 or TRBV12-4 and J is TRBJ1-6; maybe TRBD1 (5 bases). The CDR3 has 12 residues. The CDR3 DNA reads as TGTGCCAGCAGTTGGGGCAGCTCACCCCTCAACTTT. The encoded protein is CASSWGSSPLNF.

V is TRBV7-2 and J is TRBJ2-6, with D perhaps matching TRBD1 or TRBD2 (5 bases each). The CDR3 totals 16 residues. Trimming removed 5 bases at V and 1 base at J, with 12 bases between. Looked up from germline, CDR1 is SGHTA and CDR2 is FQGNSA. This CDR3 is CASSGLGRSGANVLTF. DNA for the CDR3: TGTGCCAGCAGCGGTCTGGGACGGTCTGGGGCCAACGTCCTGACTTTC.

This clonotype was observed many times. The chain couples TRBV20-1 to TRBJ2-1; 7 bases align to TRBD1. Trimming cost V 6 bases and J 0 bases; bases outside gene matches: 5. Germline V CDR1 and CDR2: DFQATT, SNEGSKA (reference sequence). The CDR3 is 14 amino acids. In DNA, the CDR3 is TGCAGTGCGAATACAGGGGTCTCCTACAATGAGCAGTTCTTC. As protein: CSANTGVSYNEQFF.

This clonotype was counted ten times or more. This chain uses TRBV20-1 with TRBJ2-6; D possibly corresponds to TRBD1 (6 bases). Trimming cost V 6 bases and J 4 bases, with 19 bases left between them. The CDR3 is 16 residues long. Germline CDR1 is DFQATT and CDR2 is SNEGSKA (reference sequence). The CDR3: CSALPQGLRGANVLTF. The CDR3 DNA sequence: TGCAGTGCCCTCCCACAGGGCCTTAGGGGGGCCAACGTCCTGACTTTC.